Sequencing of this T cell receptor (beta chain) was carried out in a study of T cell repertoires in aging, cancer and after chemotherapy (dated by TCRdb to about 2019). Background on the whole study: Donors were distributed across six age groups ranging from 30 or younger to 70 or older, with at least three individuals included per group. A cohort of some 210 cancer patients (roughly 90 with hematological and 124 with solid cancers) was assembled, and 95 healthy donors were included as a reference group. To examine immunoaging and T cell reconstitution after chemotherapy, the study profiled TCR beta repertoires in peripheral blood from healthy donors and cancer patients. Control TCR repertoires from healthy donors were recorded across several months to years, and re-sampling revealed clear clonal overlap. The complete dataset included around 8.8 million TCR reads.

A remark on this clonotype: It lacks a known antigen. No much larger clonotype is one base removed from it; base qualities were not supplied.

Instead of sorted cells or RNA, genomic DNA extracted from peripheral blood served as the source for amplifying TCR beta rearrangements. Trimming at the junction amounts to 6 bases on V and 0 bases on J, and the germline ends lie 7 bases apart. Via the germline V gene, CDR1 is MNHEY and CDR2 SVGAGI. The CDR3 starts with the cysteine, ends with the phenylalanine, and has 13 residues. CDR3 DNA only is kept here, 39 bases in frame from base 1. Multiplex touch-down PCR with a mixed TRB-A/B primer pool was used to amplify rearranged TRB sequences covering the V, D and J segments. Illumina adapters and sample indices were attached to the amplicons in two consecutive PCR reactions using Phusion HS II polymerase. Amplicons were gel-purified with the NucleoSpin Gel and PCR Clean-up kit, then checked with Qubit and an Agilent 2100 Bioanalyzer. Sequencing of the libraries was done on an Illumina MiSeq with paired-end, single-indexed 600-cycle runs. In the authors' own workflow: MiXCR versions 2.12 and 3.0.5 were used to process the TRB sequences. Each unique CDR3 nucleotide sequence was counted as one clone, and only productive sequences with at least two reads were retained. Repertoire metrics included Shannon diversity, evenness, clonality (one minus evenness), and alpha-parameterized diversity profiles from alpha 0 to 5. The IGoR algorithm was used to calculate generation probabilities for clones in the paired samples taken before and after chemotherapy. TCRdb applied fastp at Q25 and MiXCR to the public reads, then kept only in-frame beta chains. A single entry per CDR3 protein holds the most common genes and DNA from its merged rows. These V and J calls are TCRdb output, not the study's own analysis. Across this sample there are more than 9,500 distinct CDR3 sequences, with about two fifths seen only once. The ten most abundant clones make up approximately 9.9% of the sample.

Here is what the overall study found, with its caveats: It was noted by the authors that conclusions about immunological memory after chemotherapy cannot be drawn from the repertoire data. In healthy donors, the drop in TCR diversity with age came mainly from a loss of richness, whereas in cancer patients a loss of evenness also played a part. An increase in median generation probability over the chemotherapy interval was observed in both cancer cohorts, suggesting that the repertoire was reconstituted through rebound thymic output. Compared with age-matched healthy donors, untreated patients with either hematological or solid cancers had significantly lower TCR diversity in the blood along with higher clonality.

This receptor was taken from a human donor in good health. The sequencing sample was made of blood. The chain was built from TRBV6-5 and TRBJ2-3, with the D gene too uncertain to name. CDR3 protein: CASRTLSTDTQYF. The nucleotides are TGTGCCAGCAGAACCCTTAGCACAGATACGCAGTATTTT.